The next 5 T cell receptor beta chains were all read from a single sample in a study of response to subunit inactivated influenza vaccine. TCRdb redid the calling of the RT-PCR reads with MiXCR, one entry per CDR3 protein. The sample has 600,000 to 700,000 distinct CDR3 sequences; less than 15% are singletons. The sample here was PBMCs from blood, taken 14 days before vaccination. The receptor source for this set is a man aged 50 or older who received an inactivated influenza vaccine.

This clonotype was counted between two and nine times. The chain carries TRBV7-6 and TRBJ1-5; D perhaps matches TRBD1 (6 bases). V gave up 3 bases and J gave up 5 bases, with 11 bases separating them. The CDR3 consists of 14 residues. The germline gives CDR1 SGHVS, CDR2 FNYEAQ. The CDR3 DNA sequence: TGTGCCAGCAGCTTGGGGGGGGCCCATCAGCCCCAGCATTTT. Translating gives CASSLGGAHQPQHF.

The V gene is TRBV6-1, the J gene TRBJ2-2; 8 nucleotides match TRBD1. The CDR3 spans 14 residues. The germline gives CDR1 MNHNS, CDR2 SASEGT. Trimming at V came to 6 bases and at J to 7 bases, leaving 7 bases not matched to a gene. Here the CDR3 DNA reads TGTGCCAGCAGCCCGGGACAGGTTTACGGGGAGCTGTTTTTT. Protein product: CASSPGQVYGELFF.

The chain joins TRBV11-2 to TRBJ2-5; D call uncertain. Germline lookup yields CDR1 SGHAT and CDR2 FQNNGV. Trimming left V 0 bases short and J 5 bases short, with 13 bases between. This CDR3 contains 15 residues. The CDR3 sequence is CASSLELTARETQYF. Here the CDR3 DNA reads TGTGCCAGCAGCTTAGAACTGACGGCCCGCGAGACCCAGTACTTC.

This rearrangement joins TRBV6-2 or TRBV6-3 to TRBJ2-5; possibly TRBD2 for D (5 bases). There are 13 residues in the CDR3. The V end was cut by 7 bases, the J end by 7 bases, with 16 bases between. From germline, CDR1 is MNHEY and CDR2 SVGEGT. In nucleotides, the CDR3 is TGTGCCAGCAATATGGCGGGCGTGCGGACCCAGTACTTC. Its translation is CASNMAGVRTQYF.

The rearrangement links TRBV2 to TRBJ1-2, with 10 bases fitting TRBD1. The V and J ends lost 10 bases and 6 bases, in that order; junction bases with no gene match: 14. Germline-derived CDR1 and CDR2 are SNHLY and FYNNEI. The CDR3 consists of 15 residues. CDR3 residues: CATSTGGAVVDGYTF. Written as DNA, the CDR3 is TGTGCCACCTCGACAGGGGGCGCAGTAGTCGATGGCTACACCTTC.